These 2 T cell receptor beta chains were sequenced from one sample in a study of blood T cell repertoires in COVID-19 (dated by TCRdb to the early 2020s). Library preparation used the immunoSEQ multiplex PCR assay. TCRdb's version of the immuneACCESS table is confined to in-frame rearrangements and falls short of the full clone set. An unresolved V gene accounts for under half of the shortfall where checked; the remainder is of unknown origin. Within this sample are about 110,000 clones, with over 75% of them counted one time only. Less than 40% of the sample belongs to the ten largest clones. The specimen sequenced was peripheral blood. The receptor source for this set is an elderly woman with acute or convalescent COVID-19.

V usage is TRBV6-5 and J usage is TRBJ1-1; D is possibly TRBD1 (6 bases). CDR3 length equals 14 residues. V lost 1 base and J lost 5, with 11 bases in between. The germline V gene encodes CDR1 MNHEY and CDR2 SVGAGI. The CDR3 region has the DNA TGTGCCAGCAGTTACTTGGGGGCTGGAACTGAAGCTTTCTTT. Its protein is CASSYLGAGTEAFF.

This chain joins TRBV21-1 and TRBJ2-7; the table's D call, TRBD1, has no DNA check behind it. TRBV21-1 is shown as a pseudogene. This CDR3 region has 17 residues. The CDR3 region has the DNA TGTGCCAGCAGCAAAACAGGGGGACAGGCTGGCTCCTACGAGCAGTACTTC. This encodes CASSKTGGQAGSYEQYF.